This T cell receptor (beta chain) derives from a study of control samples from healthy donors and cancer patients. With V trimmed by 1 base and J by 5 bases, 0 bases remained unmatched. CDR1 GTSNPN and CDR2 SVGIG come from the germline V gene (reference sequence). The CDR3 extends over 13 amino acids. Assay: immunoSEQ multiplex PCR; the TCRdb copy retains only in-frame clones and omits some. The table shows 150,000 to 190,000 clones, with roughly 92% occurring only once. V and J are TRBV30 and TRBJ1-5; 9 positions match TRBD1. This sequence originates from a man in his forties or fifties in good health. Sequencing was done on a sample of blood. DNA of the CDR3: TGTGCCTGGAGTGGACAGGGGGATCAGCCCCAGCATTTT. Residues: CAWSGQGDQPQHF.